What follows describes a single T cell receptor beta chain. The CDR3 ends on some other residue instead of the conserved phenylalanine or tryptophan, so this is likely a read error. Using RNA transcripts as the source, TCR beta CDR3 regions were amplified. HTBI primers were employed in a first-round RT-PCR of the TCR CDR3. TCRdb fed the multiplex PCR reads into MiXCR, producing one record per CDR3 protein. The sample includes about 540,000 distinct CDR3 sequences, around 46% of them seen just once. These data belong to a study of T cells in Graves' hyperthyroidism and ophthalmopathy. CDR1 SGHRS and CDR2 YFSETQ come from the germline V gene. The CDR3 is 15 amino acids. V lost 4 bases to trimming and J lost 4 bases; unmatched junction nucleotides: 9.

The chain couples TRBV5-1 to TRBJ2-7, with 9 bases fitting TRBD2. The TCR originated in a woman under 30 with Graves' hyperthyroidism. Sequences were obtained from peripheral blood or thyroid tissue (not recorded which). CDR3 protein: CASSQSSGRRYEQYL. The CDR3 coding sequence is TGCGCCAGCAGCCAATCGAGCGGGAGGCGATACGAGCAGTACCTC.